This TCR beta chain was recorded in a study of T cell responses to AZD1222 COVID-19 vaccine. Findings of the study overall: When two AZD1222 doses had been given, Spike-specific TCR breadth and depth rose. Baseline seropositives among AZD1222 recipients totaled only 5 to 7. At 160-218 and 743-854, vaccine-associated CD4 TCRs were dominant, and they spanned spike.

Profiled with immunoSEQ multiplex PCR; TCRdb holds only in-frame clones, not every one. The sample lists about 120,000 clones; roughly 87% were seen once. Trimming left V 3 bases short and J 0 bases short, with 14 bases between. This CDR3 has 16 amino acids. Germline values: CDR1 LNHDA, CDR2 SQIVND (reference sequence). Pooling covered second doses at about 4 or about 12 weeks. Comment on this clone: Its target is not known.

This sequence was found in an adult who received the AZD1222 COVID-19 vaccine. The chain couples TRBV19 to TRBJ1-2, with D maybe TRBD1 (5 bases). Sample: peripheral blood, taken 28 days after the second AZD1222 dose. The DNA for the CDR3 is TGTGCCAGTAGTATCCTGACAGCCACGACTAACTATGGCTACACCTTC. This codes for CASSILTATTNYGYTF.